This T cell receptor (beta chain) was recorded in a study of T cells in tuberculosis. V was pared by 3 bases and J by 1 base, with 2 bases of the junction left unmatched. Germline V gene lookup returns CDR1 SGHTA and CDR2 FQGTGA. The CDR3 has 15 residues. Time point in this sample: new active TB diagnosis, blood taken before or within 7 days of starting treatment. Method: immunoSEQ multiplex PCR; TCRdb's copy keeps in-frame clones and lacks some. The table has some 31,000 clones, around 88% seen once; the top ten hold about 5%. The V call is TRBV7-3, the J call TRBJ1-1, with 10 nucleotides matching TRBD1. Material: PBMCs, obtained at tuberculosis diagnosis. The TCR comes from an adult with tuberculosis. This CDR3 is CASSLTGGANTEAFF. Written as DNA, the CDR3 is TGTGCCAGCAGCTTGACAGGGGGCGCGAACACTGAAGCTTTCTTT.